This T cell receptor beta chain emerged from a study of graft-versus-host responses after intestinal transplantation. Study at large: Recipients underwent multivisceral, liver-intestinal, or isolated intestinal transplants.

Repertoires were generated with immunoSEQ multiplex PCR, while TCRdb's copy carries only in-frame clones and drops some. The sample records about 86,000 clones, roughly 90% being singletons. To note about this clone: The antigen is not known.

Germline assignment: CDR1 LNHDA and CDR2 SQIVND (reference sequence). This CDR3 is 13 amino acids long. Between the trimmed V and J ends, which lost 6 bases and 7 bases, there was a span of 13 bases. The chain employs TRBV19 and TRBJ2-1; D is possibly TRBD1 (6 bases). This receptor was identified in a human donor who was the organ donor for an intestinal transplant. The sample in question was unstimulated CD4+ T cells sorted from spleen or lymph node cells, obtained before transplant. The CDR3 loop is CASRQGRVNEQFF. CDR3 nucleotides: TGTGCCAGTAGGCAGGGGAGAGTTAATGAGCAGTTCTTC. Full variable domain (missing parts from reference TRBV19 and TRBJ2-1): DGGITQSPKYLFRKEGQNVTLSCEQNLNHDAMYWYRQDPGQGLRLIYYSQIVNDFQKGDIAEGYSVSREKKESFPLTVTSAQKNPTAFYLCASRQGRVNEQFFGPGTRLTVL.